Following are 7 T cell receptor beta chains from one sample sequenced in a study of T cell clones after liver transplantation. TCRdb's copy holds only in-frame clones and misses some; the assay was immunoSEQ multiplex PCR. The sample records approximately 75,000 clones, 80% being singletons. The input for sequencing was CD4+ T cells from blood, taken 12 months after liver transplant. The receptors here all came from a human patient who received a liver transplant. Some T cells could come from the graft donor.

The V and J genes are TRBV15 and TRBJ1-5; 7 bases match TRBD1. CDR3 length equals 15 residues. Germline V gene lookup returns CDR1 LNHNV and CDR2 YYDKDF (reference sequence). The V segment lost 5 bases and the J segment 3 bases; nucleotides outside the gene matches: 7. This CDR3 reads CATSGSGTANQPQHF. DNA of the CDR3: TGTGCCACCAGCGGATCCGGGACAGCCAATCAGCCCCAGCATTTT.

The J gene is TRBJ2-7, the V gene TRBV29-1; possible D gene TRBD2, 5 bases. This CDR3 is built from 14 residues. Germline values: CDR1 SQVTM, CDR2 ANQGSEA. The V gene lost 0 bases and the J gene lost 6 bases, with 15 bases spanning the gap. The CDR3 loop reads CSVEDRRGSAEQYF. The CDR3 DNA sequence: TGCAGCGTTGAAGATCGCCGGGGAAGTGCCGAGCAGTACTTC.

On this clone: The same CDR3 can be traced to other DNA sequences in this sample. This chain uses TRBV14 with TRBJ2-5, with 7 positions matching TRBD2. This CDR3 region has 14 residues. J lost 3 bases, V lost 6 bases, and 7 bases had no gene match. Germline lookup yields CDR1 SGHDN and CDR2 FVKESK. The CDR3 nucleotides are TGTGCCAGCAGTCTCCTTGGGGGGGAAGAGACCCAGTACTTC. It is translated as CASSLLGGEETQYF.

This rearrangement joins TRBV13 to TRBJ1-5, with TRBD1 matching 7 bases. J was trimmed by 7 bases and V by 2 bases; bases with no gene match: 5. Germline CDR1 PRHDT, CDR2 FYEKMQ (reference sequence). The CDR3 runs 14 residues. The CDR3 region has the DNA TGTGCCAGCAGCTTATACAGGGGAGGACAGCCCCAGCATTTT. Encoded protein: CASSLYRGGQPQHF.

J is TRBJ1-1 and V is TRBV18, with 7 bases identical to TRBD1. CDR3 length: 16 amino acids. The V gene's germline CDR1 is KGHSH and CDR2 LQKENI. The J segment lost 2 bases and the V segment lost 0 bases, leaving 6 bases of the junction unmatched. As DNA, the CDR3 is TGTGCCAGCTCACCACCGGGTACAGGGGAAAACACTGAAGCTTTCTTT. This codes for CASSPPGTGENTEAFF.

The chain couples TRBV27 to TRBJ2-7; no reliable D call. V was pared by 1 base and J by 0 bases, with 10 bases between. The CDR3 runs 15 residues. The germline CDR1 and CDR2 sequences are MNHEY and SMNVEV (reference sequence). The CDR3 spells CASSLFPAASYEQYF. CDR3 DNA: TGTGCCAGCAGTTTATTTCCCGCCGCCTCCTACGAGCAGTACTTC.

The rearrangement uses TRBV5-1 and TRBJ2-7, with D perhaps TRBD2 (6 bases). The CDR3 runs to 15 residues. CDR1 is SGHRS and CDR2 is YFSETQ in the germline V gene. V was clipped by 4 bases and J by 2 bases, with 16 bases between them. The CDR3 loop is CASSPFPGLTYEQYF. The CDR3 coding sequence is TGCGCCAGCAGCCCCTTCCCGGGACTGACCTACGAGCAGTACTTC.